Sequencing of this T cell receptor beta chain was carried out in a study of T cells in Graves' hyperthyroidism and ophthalmopathy. Notes on the study in general: Blood also carried most thyroid clonotypes expanded above 0.001.

Researchers amplified the TCR beta CDR3 regions from RNA transcripts. When the TCR CDR3 underwent first-round RT-PCR, the HTBI primer set was used. TCRdb reprocessed the multiplex PCR reads via MiXCR and lists one record per CDR3 protein. The table has under 650,000 distinct CDR3 sequences, 15% to 20% seen once. Criteria for exclusion of patients were uncontrolled infection, other autoimmune disease, pregnancy or lactation. Source material for PBMCs was more than 7.5 ml fresh peripheral blood. This clonotype was seen many times. Its target is unknown. The CDR3 contains 17 residues. The ends lost 1 base at V and 2 bases at J; junction bases unmatched: 9.

This chain joins TRBV12-3 or TRBV12-4 and TRBJ2-7; 9 positions match TRBD2. The sample taken for sequencing was blood. This TCR was sampled from a woman in her 30s with Graves' hyperthyroidism. In DNA form, the CDR3 reads TGTGCCAGCAGTTTAGAGTCCCTAGCGGGGTTAACCTACGAGCAGTACTTC. Translating gives CASSLESLAGLTYEQYF.